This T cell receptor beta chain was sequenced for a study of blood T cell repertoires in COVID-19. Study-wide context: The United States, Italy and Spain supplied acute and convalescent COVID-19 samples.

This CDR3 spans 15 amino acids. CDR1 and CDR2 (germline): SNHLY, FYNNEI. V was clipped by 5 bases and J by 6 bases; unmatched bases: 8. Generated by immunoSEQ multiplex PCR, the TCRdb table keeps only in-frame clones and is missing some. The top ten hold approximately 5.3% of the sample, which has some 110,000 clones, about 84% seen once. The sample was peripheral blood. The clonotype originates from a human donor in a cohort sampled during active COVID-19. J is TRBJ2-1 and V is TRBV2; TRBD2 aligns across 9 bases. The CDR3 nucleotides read TGTGCCAGCAGTCCTCGACTAGCGGATCCCAATGAGCAGTTCTTC. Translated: CASSPRLADPNEQFF.